This entry describes one TCR beta chain. This specimen belongs to a study of T-cell memory formation after mild COVID-19. In TCRdb, the 5' RACE reads were re-called with MiXCR into one record per CDR3 protein. The table has 250,000 to 350,000 distinct CDR3 sequences, roughly an eighth seen once; the top ten hold around 23%. This CDR3 is built from 13 residues. V shed 7 bases and J shed 3 bases, with 12 bases lying between them. Material for sequencing was PBMCs or a T cell subset sorted from them (not recorded which). The origin of this receptor is a man younger than 35 who had mild COVID-19 (a few samples of this study predate the infection). Cell type and time point are not known. This chain uses TRBV12-3 or TRBV12-4 with TRBJ1-1, with D perhaps matching TRBD1 (5 bases). The chain's CDR3 is CASTPDRDTEAFF. The DNA of the CDR3 is TGTGCCAGCACCCCCGACAGAGACACTGAAGCTTTCTTT.